This entry lists 2 T cell receptor beta chains sequenced from one sample in a study of post-analysis software for immune sequencing data. General study findings and limits: About 5 TRBV segments were significantly more frequent in patients than in controls. TRBV5-6, TRBV5-1 and TRBV20-1 were among these segments.

The antigens of these receptors remain unknown. Incorporated into the TCR beta cDNA libraries were unique molecular identifiers, which served to reduce PCR and sequencing biases. In TCRdb, the PCR reads were re-called with MiXCR into one record per CDR3 protein. The sample has some 190,000 distinct CDR3 sequences, over 25% seen once; the top ten hold nearly 3.5%. The sample consisted of blood. The receptors were gathered from a girl aged 2-17 years with multiple sclerosis.

This clonotype occurred many times. The chain joins TRBV5-1 to TRBJ1-4; D is ambiguous. CDR3 length equals 15 residues. Trimming shortened V by 0 bases and J by 8 bases, and 14 bases separated the two germline ends. Germline V lookup: CDR1 SGHRS, CDR2 YFSETQ. The CDR3 DNA reads TGCGCCAGCAGCTTGGGCGGAATCATGGGAGAAAAACTGTTTTTT. Translated: CASSLGGIMGEKLFF.

The chain couples TRBV12-3 or TRBV12-4 to TRBJ2-5; 10 bases are shared with TRBD2. The CDR3 loop spans 13 amino acids. J was trimmed by 4 bases and V by 7 bases; bases with no gene match: 3. DNA of the CDR3: TGTGCCAGCACGGGACTAGCGTCAGAGACCCAGTACTTC. Protein product: CASTGLASETQYF.